This T cell receptor (beta chain) was recovered during a study of T cell clones after liver transplantation. TCRdb's copy holds only in-frame clones and misses some; the assay was immunoSEQ multiplex PCR. The sample has 9,500 to 15,000 clones, over 65% seen once. Sequencing used CD8+ T cells from blood, obtained at the 22-month timepoint. The receptor's source is a human patient who received a liver transplant. The graft donor may have given rise to some T cells.

In DNA form, the CDR3 reads TGTGCCAGCAGGACCGGGACTACTCGTACAGATACGCAGTATTTT. It yields the protein CASRTGTTRTDTQYF. This chain links TRBV5-4 with TRBJ2-3, with TRBD2 matching 7 bases. CDR3 length: 15 amino acids. Germline V gene data show CDR1 as SGHNT and CDR2 as YYREEE (reference sequence). Trimming cost V 5 bases and J 3 bases; bases outside gene matches: 9.